This is a list of T cell receptor beta chains from one sample in a study of T cells after yellow fever vaccination. TCRdb reprocessed the 5' RACE reads with MiXCR, giving one entry per CDR3 protein. The sample yields approximately 550,000 distinct CDR3 sequences, around an eighth seen once. The sample was PBMCs, taken on the day of the yellow fever booster vaccination. The source is a man under 40 who received the YFV17D yellow fever vaccine. CDR3s include the opening cysteine and the closing phenylalanine or tryptophan. D genes are given only for firm matches. Clone sizes are given selectively: once, few, many, or a class where the clone is expanded.

j_call: TRBJ1-2; clone_size: few; d_call: -; v_call: TRBV4-3; cdr3_nt: TGCGCCAGCGGCGAGACGGCTCGGACGGGCTACACCTTC; cdr3_aa: CASGETARTGYTF
j_call: TRBJ1-3; clone_size: few; d_call: -; v_call: TRBV4-3; cdr3_nt: TGCGCCAGCAGCCAAAGAACGTCGGACACCATATATTTT; cdr3_aa: CASSQRTSDTIYF
j_call: TRBJ2-7; clone_size: -; d_call: -; v_call: TRBV12-3/TRBV12-4; cdr3_nt: TGTGCCAGCAGTCTCGGGACCCCAGCCAGGGACGAGCAGTACTTC; cdr3_aa: CASSLGTPARDEQYF
j_call: TRBJ2-5; clone_size: -; d_call: -; v_call: TRBV12-3/TRBV12-4; cdr3_nt: TGTGCCAGCAGTTTCTTTCGGGGCGACGGAGAGACCCAGTACTTC; cdr3_aa: CASSFFRGDGETQYF
j_call: TRBJ2-3; clone_size: -; d_call: -; v_call: TRBV30; cdr3_nt: TGTGCCTGGAGTGTTCCCCCCGGGGATACGCAGTATTTT; cdr3_aa: CAWSVPPGDTQYF
j_call: TRBJ2-1; clone_size: few; d_call: -; v_call: TRBV20-1; cdr3_nt: TGCAGTGCTAGAAAACCAGGGCACTTGGATGAGCAGTTCTTC; cdr3_aa: CSARKPGHLDEQFF
j_call: TRBJ2-7; clone_size: -; d_call: -; v_call: TRBV30; cdr3_nt: TGTGCCTGGAGTAGTTTTGGGAGTGAGTCCTACGAGCAGTACTTC; cdr3_aa: CAWSSFGSESYEQYF
j_call: TRBJ2-7; clone_size: -; d_call: TRBD2; v_call: TRBV19; cdr3_nt: TGTGCCAGTAGAAAGCGGGAGCACTACGAGCAGTACTTC; cdr3_aa: CASRKREHYEQYF
j_call: TRBJ2-5; clone_size: few; d_call: -; v_call: TRBV5-1; cdr3_nt: TGCGCCAGCAAAACCCGGGCAGACCAAGAGACCCAGTACTTC; cdr3_aa: CASKTRADQETQYF
j_call: TRBJ2-3; clone_size: few; d_call: -; v_call: TRBV7-2; cdr3_nt: TGTGCCAGCAGCTTATTAGGCGGGATCAGCACAGATACGCAGTATTTT; cdr3_aa: CASSLLGGISTDTQYF
j_call: TRBJ2-1; clone_size: few; d_call: TRBD2; v_call: TRBV19; cdr3_nt: TGTGCCAGTAGTAACAATACTAGCGGGGCTGGAGGGTCCTACAATGAGCAGTTCTTC; cdr3_aa: CASSNNTSGAGGSYNEQFF
j_call: TRBJ2-1; clone_size: -; d_call: TRBD2; v_call: TRBV5-5; cdr3_nt: TGTGCCAGCCAGTTACTAGCGGGAGTTGTGGATGAGCAGTTCTTC; cdr3_aa: CASQLLAGVVDEQFF
j_call: TRBJ2-1; clone_size: -; d_call: -; v_call: TRBV27; cdr3_nt: TGTGCCAGCAGTTCCCCCCCTTTTAGAGACAATGAGCAGTTCTTC; cdr3_aa: CASSSPPFRDNEQFF
j_call: TRBJ2-5; clone_size: few; d_call: TRBD2; v_call: TRBV7-9; cdr3_nt: TGTGCCAGCAGCCATCGGGCTAGCGGGAAAGAGACCCAGTACTTC; cdr3_aa: CASSHRASGKETQYF
j_call: TRBJ2-7; clone_size: -; d_call: TRBD2; v_call: TRBV7-2; cdr3_nt: TGTGCCAGCAGCACTCTAGCGGGAACCCTCTCCTACGAGCAGTACTTC; cdr3_aa: CASSTLAGTLSYEQYF
j_call: TRBJ2-1; clone_size: few; d_call: TRBD2; v_call: TRBV5-1; cdr3_nt: TGCGCCAGCAGCCCCGGGACTAGCGTAGATGAGCAGTTCTTC; cdr3_aa: CASSPGTSVDEQFF
j_call: TRBJ2-7; clone_size: -; d_call: TRBD2; v_call: TRBV20-1; cdr3_nt: TGCAGTGCTACGCCACTAGCGGGAGTGTACGAGCAGTACTTC; cdr3_aa: CSATPLAGVYEQYF